These 24 T cell receptor beta chains share one sample of origin, sequenced in a study of cytomegalovirus exposure and HLA in healthy donors. PCR involved 60 Vbeta and 13 Jbeta primers. Using immunoSEQ multiplex PCR, the repertoire was profiled, and TCRdb retains in-frame clones only, with some absent. This sample yields about 140,000 clones, of which about 77% are seen a single time; 1.5% to 2% belongs to the top ten. Sequencing used PBMCs. The source is a female donor in good health and CMV-seronegative.

This chain joins TRBV9 and TRBJ2-7; the match to TRBD2 covers 14 bases. In germline, CDR1 is SGDLS, CDR2 YYNGEE. The trim removed 3 bases at V and 4 bases at J, leaving 3 bases unmatched. The CDR3 is made up of 15 amino acids. CDR3 nucleotides: TGTGCCAGCAGCGCTGGGACTAGCGGGAGTTACGAGCAGTACTTC. Its protein is CASSAGTSGSYEQYF.

J is TRBJ2-3 and V is TRBV29-1; D is possibly TRBD1 (6 bases). The CDR3 contains 14 residues. Looked up from germline, CDR1 is SQVTM and CDR2 is ANQGSEA. The V and J ends lost 6 bases and 2 bases respectively, with 15 bases between them. This CDR3 is CSVVGDRITDTQYF. The DNA for the CDR3 is TGCAGCGTCGTAGGCGACAGGATCACAGATACGCAGTATTTT.

V and J are TRBV7-9 and TRBJ2-7; D is uncertain. The length of the CDR3 is 13 residues. V lost 5 bases and J lost 0, with 8 bases in between. Per germline, CDR1 SEHNR and CDR2 FQNEAQ (reference sequence). For the CDR3, the DNA is TGTGCCAGCAGCACGTCCAGCTCCTACGAGCAGTACTTC. Translated: CASSTSSSYEQYF.

J is TRBJ2-7 and V is TRBV9, with a tentative D call TRBD2 (5 bases). Trimming removed 4 bases at V and 1 base at J, with 15 bases between. The germline V gene encodes CDR1 SGDLS and CDR2 YYNGEE. The CDR3 runs 15 residues. CDR3 nucleotides: TGTGCCAGCAGCCCCTCTGGGAGCGGATCCTACGAGCAGTACTTC. It translates to CASSPSGSGSYEQYF.

The chain links TRBV6-4 to TRBJ1-5; D may be TRBD1 (5 bases). Between the trimmed V and J ends, which lost 3 bases and 1 base, there was a span of 10 bases. The CDR3 spans 15 residues. Germline CDR1 is MRHNA and CDR2 is SNTAGT. The CDR3 DNA sequence: TGTGCCAGCAGTGAAAGGGGTTGGAGCAATCAGCCCCAGCATTTT. Translation: CASSERGWSNQPQHF.

The genes are TRBV7-3 and TRBJ2-6; maybe TRBD1 (6 bases). Germline lookup yields CDR1 SGHTA and CDR2 FQGTGA. There are 17 residues in the CDR3. Trimming pared 4 bases from V and 5 bases from J, leaving 18 bases between. The CDR3 coding sequence is TGTGCCAGCAGCTCCCCGCAACAGGGCCCCTGGGCCAACGTCCTGACTTTC. This codes for CASSSPQQGPWANVLTF.

The chain carries TRBV30 and TRBJ2-5; D perhaps matches TRBD1 (6 bases). This CDR3 comprises 14 residues. Trimming cost V 5 bases and J 1 base, with 14 bases left between them. Germline V gene sequence: CDR1 GTSNPN, CDR2 SVGIG (reference sequence). CDR3 protein: CAWAPTGFQETQYF. Here the CDR3 DNA reads TGTGCCTGGGCGCCAACAGGGTTCCAAGAGACCCAGTACTTC.

This clone occurred once. The chain recombines TRBV10-3 with TRBJ1-2; D possibly corresponds to TRBD1 (6 bases). The CDR3 totals 15 residues. Germline loops: CDR1 ENHRY, CDR2 SYGVKD. V dropped 3 bases and J dropped 6 bases, with 17 bases sitting between them. The CDR3 is CAISDFTGWEDGYTF. The CDR3 DNA follows: TGTGCCATCAGTGATTTTACAGGGTGGGAAGATGGCTACACCTTC.

The J gene is TRBJ2-7, the V gene TRBV27; maybe TRBD2 (6 bases). The V gene lost 3 bases and the J gene lost 1 base, with 10 bases spanning the gap. CDR1 is MNHEY, CDR2 SMNVEV, per germline (reference sequence). The CDR3 totals 14 residues. This chain's CDR3 is CASSLEGTSYEQYF. CDR3 coding DNA: TGTGCCAGCAGTTTGGAGGGGACTTCCTACGAGCAGTACTTC.

The V gene is TRBV28, the J gene TRBJ1-1; unclear D gene. The germline gives CDR1 MDHEN, CDR2 SYDVKM. Deletions cut 7 bases from V and 5 bases from J, with 26 bases between. CDR3 size: 17 residues. CDR3 sequence: CASTVSDLTGGWTEAFF. The CDR3 nucleotides are TGTGCCAGCACAGTATCCGACCTAACTGGCGGATGGACTGAAGCTTTCTTT.

This clone occurred a few times. The V call is TRBV30, the J call TRBJ1-1; perhaps TRBD1 as D (5 bases). V lost 4 bases and J lost 9, with 12 bases in between. The CDR3 covers 11 residues. CDR1 GTSNPN and CDR2 SVGIG come from the germline V gene (reference sequence). CDR3 DNA sequence: TGTGCCTGGACTATGACAGCGAAAGCTTTCTTT. As protein: CAWTMTAKAFF.

V gene TRBV6-5 combines with J gene TRBJ1-6; D ambiguous. CDR3 length: 14 residues. V was cut by 6 bases and J by 9 bases, with 15 bases left in between. Germline V gene data show CDR1 as MNHEY and CDR2 as SVGAGI. Written as DNA, the CDR3 is TGTGCCAGCAGCTCAAACCCCCGGAGTTCACCCCTCCACTTT. This codes for CASSSNPRSSPLHF.

This sequence joins TRBV4-1 and TRBJ2-1; the D is unclear. V was cut by 1 base and J by 10 bases, with 14 bases left in between. This CDR3 region has 14 residues. CDR1 MGHRA and CDR2 YSYEKL come from the germline V gene. The CDR3 coding sequence is TGCGCCAGCAGCCAAGTGGTGGGCTTCCAAGAGCAGTTCTTC. This translates into CASSQVVGFQEQFF.

This clone has only one observation. The gene calls are TRBV5-4 and TRBJ1-5, with D unclear. Deletions cut 1 base from V and 4 bases from J, with 12 bases between. The CDR3 is 15 amino acids. Germline V gene data show CDR1 as SGHNT and CDR2 as YYREEE (reference sequence). In DNA form, the CDR3 reads TGTGCCAGCAGCTTGTCGGGTGGCCCAAATCAGCCCCAGCATTTT. Translation: CASSLSGGPNQPQHF. Filled out from reference TRBV5-4 and TRBJ1-5, the complete variable domain reads ETGVTQSPTHLIKTRGQQVTLRCSSQSGHNTVSWYQQALGQGPQFIFQYYREEENGRGNFPPRFSGLQFPNYSSELNVNALELDDSALYLCASSLSGGPNQPQHFGDGTRLSIL.

The chain recombines TRBV28 with TRBJ1-1, with D maybe TRBD1 (6 bases). Germline assignment: CDR1 MDHEN and CDR2 SYDVKM. Trimming took 7 bases from V and 8 from J, leaving 17 bases between them. CDR3 size: 13 residues. CDR3 nucleotide sequence: TGTGCCAGCACCGCCCCACAGGGTTTCGAAGCTTTCTTT. Residues: CASTAPQGFEAFF.

This clone was picked up a small number of times. At one boundary the junction diverges from the germline segment, which might be a read error. The chain employs TRBV11-3 and TRBJ1-1, with unresolved D. The CDR3 consists of 14 residues. CDR1 is SGHNT and CDR2 is YENEEA in the germline V gene. The CDR3: CASGLGRVSTEAFF. As DNA, the CDR3 is TGTGCCAGCGGCTTGGGGAGGGTGAGCACTGAAGCTTTCTTT.

The chain carries TRBV7-9 and TRBJ2-1; tentatively, D is TRBD1 (6 bases). Trimming cost V 1 base and J 8 bases, with 15 bases left between them. The CDR3 spans 15 residues. Germline V gives CDR1 SEHNR, CDR2 FQNEAQ (reference sequence). CDR3 loop: CASSLVSWGLDEQFF. DNA for the CDR3: TGTGCCAGCAGCTTAGTGAGTTGGGGGCTCGATGAGCAGTTCTTC.

This rearrangement joins TRBV7-9 to TRBJ1-1; a possible D gene is TRBD1 (6 bases). V lost 0 bases to trimming and J lost 4 bases, with 12 bases between them. Germline CDR1 SEHNR, CDR2 FQNEAQ (reference sequence). The CDR3 runs 15 residues. As DNA, the CDR3 is TGTGCCAGCAGCTTAGCTCGGCAGGGGTTCACTGAAGCTTTCTTT. Translated, it gives CASSLARQGFTEAFF.

This chain connects TRBV18 to TRBJ2-1; TRBD1 matches 8 bases. The length of the CDR3 is 15 residues. Trimming at V came to 1 base and at J to 8 bases, leaving 7 bases not matched to a gene. Germline lookup yields CDR1 KGHSH and CDR2 LQKENI. In DNA form, the CDR3 reads TGTGCCAGCTCACCACAGACAGGGGCGGCCGATGAGCAGTTCTTC. Translation gives CASSPQTGAADEQFF.

The V and J genes are TRBV4-1 and TRBJ1-2, with 9 bases aligning to TRBD1. CDR1 and CDR2 from the germline V gene are MGHRA and YSYEKL. J was trimmed by 1 base and V by 4 bases; bases with no gene match: 10. The CDR3 runs to 17 residues. CDR3 sequence (DNA): TGCGCCAGCAGCCTCATTCGTAGGGGACAGGGTAACTATGGCTACACCTTC. It translates to CASSLIRRGQGNYGYTF.

The J gene is TRBJ2-7, the V gene TRBV10-1; D is undetermined. V was pared by 3 bases and J by 8 bases, with 14 bases between. The CDR3 has 13 residues. Germline values: CDR1 WNHNN, CDR2 SYGVQD (reference sequence). CDR3 DNA: TGCGCCAGCAGTGAAGACCAGGCCGGCAAGCAGTACTTC. The encoded protein is CASSEDQAGKQYF.

The chain combines TRBV5-4 with TRBJ2-2; D possibly corresponds to TRBD1 (5 bases). The germline V gene has CDR1 SGHNT and CDR2 YYREEE (reference sequence). V was cut by 2 bases and J by 0 bases, with 8 bases left in between. CDR3 size: 15 residues. CDR3 in amino acids: CASSLAQANTGELFF. CDR3 sequence (DNA): TGTGCCAGCAGCTTAGCACAGGCGAACACCGGGGAGCTGTTTTTT.

This clone has only a few counts. The rearrangement joins TRBV2 to TRBJ2-1; 12 nucleotides agree with TRBD2. The CDR3 runs to 19 residues. Germline assignment: CDR1 SNHLY and CDR2 FYNNEI. V shed 3 bases and J 2 bases; nucleotides not matched to a gene: 11. In DNA form, the CDR3 reads TGTGCCAGCAGTGAGGTCGCGGCTAGCGGGAGGGCCGCCTACAATGAGCAGTTCTTC. It codes for CASSEVAASGRAAYNEQFF.

The V call is TRBV27, the J call TRBJ2-7, with 8 bases matching TRBD1. V lost 0 bases and J lost 0; bases outside the gene matches: 4. Germline CDR1 and CDR2: MNHEY and SMNVEV (reference sequence). The CDR3 contains 16 residues. The CDR3 sequence: CASSLSWQGASYEQYF. CDR3 in DNA: TGTGCCAGCAGTTTATCGTGGCAGGGGGCCTCCTACGAGCAGTACTTC.